A single T cell receptor beta chain is shown here with its context. Germline CDR1 and CDR2: LGHNA and YSLEER. V was pared by 0 bases and J by 0 bases, with 9 bases between. The CDR3 sequence is 16 residues long. The sample originates from a study of OX40 agonist ivuxolimab in advanced cancers. Study background: Six ivuxolimab dose levels, 0.01 to 10 mg/kg, were given intravenously every 2 weeks.

Some clones are missing from TCRdb's copy, which holds only in-frame ones; the method was immunoSEQ multiplex PCR. The sample includes some 42,000 clones, about four fifths of them seen just once. The material sequenced was CD4+ or CD8+ T cells sorted from blood, taken in a trial of the OX40 agonist ivuxolimab. V is TRBV4-3 and J is TRBJ1-5; D is uncertain. The sequence was collected from an adult with an advanced solid tumor such as melanoma, head and neck, liver or kidney cancer. The CDR3 is CASSQDQGFSNQPQHF. In DNA, the CDR3 is TGCGCCAGCAGCCAAGATCAAGGGTTTAGCAATCAGCCCCAGCATTTT.